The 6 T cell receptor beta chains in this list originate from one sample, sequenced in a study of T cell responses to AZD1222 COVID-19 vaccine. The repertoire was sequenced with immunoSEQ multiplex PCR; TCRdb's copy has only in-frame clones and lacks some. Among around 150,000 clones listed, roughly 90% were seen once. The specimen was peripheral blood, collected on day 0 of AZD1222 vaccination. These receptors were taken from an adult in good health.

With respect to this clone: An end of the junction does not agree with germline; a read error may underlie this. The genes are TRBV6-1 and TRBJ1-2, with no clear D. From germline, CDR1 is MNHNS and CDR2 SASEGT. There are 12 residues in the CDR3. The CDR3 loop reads CASTEAGYGYTF. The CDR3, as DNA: TGTGCCAGCACTGAAGCGGGCTATGGCTACACCTTC.

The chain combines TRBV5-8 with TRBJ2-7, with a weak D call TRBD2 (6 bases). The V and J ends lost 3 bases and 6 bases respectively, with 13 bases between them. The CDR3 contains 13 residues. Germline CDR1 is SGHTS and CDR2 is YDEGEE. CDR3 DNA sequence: TGTGCCAGCAGCTCCCTTCGGGGGAGCGAGCAGTACTTC. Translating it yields CASSSLRGSEQYF.

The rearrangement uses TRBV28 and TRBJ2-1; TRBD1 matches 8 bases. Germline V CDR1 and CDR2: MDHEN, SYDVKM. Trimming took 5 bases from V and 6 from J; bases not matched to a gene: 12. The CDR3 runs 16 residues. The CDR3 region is CASSLPVGQGRNEQFF. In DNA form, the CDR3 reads TGTGCCAGCAGTCTACCTGTCGGACAGGGTCGCAATGAGCAGTTCTTC.

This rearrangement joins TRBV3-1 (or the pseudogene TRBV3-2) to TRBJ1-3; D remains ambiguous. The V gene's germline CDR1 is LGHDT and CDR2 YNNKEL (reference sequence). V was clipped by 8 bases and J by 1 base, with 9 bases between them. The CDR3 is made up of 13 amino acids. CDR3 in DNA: TGTGCCAGCCGGCGGTCGTCTGGAAACACCATATATTTT. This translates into CASRRSSGNTIYF.

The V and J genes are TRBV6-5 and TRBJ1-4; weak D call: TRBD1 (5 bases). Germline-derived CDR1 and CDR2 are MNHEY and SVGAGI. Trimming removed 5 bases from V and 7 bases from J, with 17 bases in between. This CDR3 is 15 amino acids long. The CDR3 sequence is CASSRRQWRGEKLFF. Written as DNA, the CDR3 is TGTGCCAGCAGTCGCAGACAGTGGAGGGGTGAAAAACTGTTTTTT.

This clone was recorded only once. The CDR3 sequence is CASSQDWNTEAFF. The CDR3 coding sequence is TGTGCCAGCAGCCAAGATTGGAACACTGAAGCTTTCTTT. The gene calls are TRBV3-1 (or the pseudogene TRBV3-2) and TRBJ1-1; no definite D call. V was clipped by 0 bases and J by 1 base, with 3 bases between them. Germline loops: CDR1 LGHDT, CDR2 YNNKEL (reference sequence). The CDR3 runs 13 residues.